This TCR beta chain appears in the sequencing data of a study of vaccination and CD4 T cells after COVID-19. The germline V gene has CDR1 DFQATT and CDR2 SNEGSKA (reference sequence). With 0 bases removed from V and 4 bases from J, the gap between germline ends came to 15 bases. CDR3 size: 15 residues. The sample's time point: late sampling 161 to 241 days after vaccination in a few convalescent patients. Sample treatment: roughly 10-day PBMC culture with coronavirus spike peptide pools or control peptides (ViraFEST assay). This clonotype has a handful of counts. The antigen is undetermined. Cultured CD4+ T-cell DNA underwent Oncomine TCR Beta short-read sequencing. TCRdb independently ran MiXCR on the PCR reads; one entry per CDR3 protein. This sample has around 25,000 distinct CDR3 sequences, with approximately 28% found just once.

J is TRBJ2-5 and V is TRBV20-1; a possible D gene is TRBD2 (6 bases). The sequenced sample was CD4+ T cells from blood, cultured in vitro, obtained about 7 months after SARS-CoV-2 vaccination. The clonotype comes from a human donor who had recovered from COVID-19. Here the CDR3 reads CSARDYLGGAETQYF. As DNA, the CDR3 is TGCAGTGCTAGAGATTATCTAGGCGGGGCAGAGACCCAGTACTTC.